Listed below are T cell receptor beta chains from one sample, sequenced in a study of T-cell reconstitution after alpha-beta-depleted transplantation in children. TCRdb independently ran MiXCR on the PCR reads; one entry per CDR3 protein. The sample has more than 400,000 distinct CDR3 sequences; 43% are singletons. The source material was PBMCs, sampled before TCRalphabeta/CD19-depleted stem cell transplant. Receptor source: a girl aged 2 to 9 with aplastic anemia, due to receive a stem cell transplant. Each CDR3 is given with its conserved first and last residue. The D gene is left open where the match is weak. Clone size is given for some rows only: seen once, a few or many times, or a class if the clone is expanded.

j_call: TRBJ2-5
clone_size: -
v_call: TRBV27
d_call: TRBD2
cdr3_nt: TGTGCCAGCAGTTTTGGGGCTAGCGGGGCTGTGGAGACCCAGTACTTC
cdr3_aa: CASSFGASGAVETQYF

j_call: TRBJ2-5
clone_size: -
v_call: TRBV18
d_call: -
cdr3_nt: TGTGCCAGCTCACCAGTGACAGGCTGGGGGGAGACCCAGTACTTC
cdr3_aa: CASSPVTGWGETQYF

j_call: TRBJ1-6
clone_size: -
v_call: TRBV2
d_call: -
cdr3_nt: TGTGCCAGCAGTGAAGCCGCGGGAACAGCACCCCTCCACTTT
cdr3_aa: CASSEAAGTAPLHF

j_call: TRBJ2-3
clone_size: -
v_call: TRBV3-1
d_call: -
cdr3_nt: TGTGCCAGCAGCCAGGAGGTCAGCACAGATACGCAGTATTTT
cdr3_aa: CASSQEVSTDTQYF

j_call: TRBJ1-1
clone_size: few
v_call: TRBV11-1
d_call: -
cdr3_nt: TGTGCCAGCAGCCAGAGCGTCAGGAACACTGAAGCTTTCTTT
cdr3_aa: CASSQSVRNTEAFF

j_call: TRBJ2-7
clone_size: -
v_call: TRBV29-1
d_call: -
cdr3_nt: TGCAGCGTTGGAAAGTTGGACTCCTACGAGCAGTACTTC
cdr3_aa: CSVGKLDSYEQYF

j_call: TRBJ2-5
clone_size: -
v_call: TRBV15
d_call: -
cdr3_nt: TGTGCCACCAGCAGACCCCTAAGACAAGCGGTCCAAGAGACCCAGTACTTC
cdr3_aa: CATSRPLRQAVQETQYF

j_call: TRBJ1-1
clone_size: few
v_call: TRBV5-6
d_call: -
cdr3_nt: TGTGCCAGCAGCGTCGGGGGGGGGGCGGAAGCTTTCTTT
cdr3_aa: CASSVGGGAEAFF

j_call: TRBJ1-3
clone_size: -
v_call: TRBV5-1
d_call: -
cdr3_nt: TGCGCCAGCAGCTTGGAGTGGCGCCCCTCTAGAAACACCATATATTTT
cdr3_aa: CASSLEWRPSRNTIYF

j_call: TRBJ2-1
clone_size: -
v_call: TRBV7-9
d_call: TRBD1
cdr3_nt: TGTGCCAGCAGCCAGGGGGAGGGACAGGGCTACAATGAGCAGTTCTTC
cdr3_aa: CASSQGEGQGYNEQFF

j_call: TRBJ1-2
clone_size: -
v_call: TRBV20-1
d_call: TRBD1
cdr3_nt: TGCAGTGCTAGAGATGCCGGACAGGGGGACGGCTACACCTTC
cdr3_aa: CSARDAGQGDGYTF

j_call: TRBJ2-1
clone_size: -
v_call: TRBV28
d_call: -
cdr3_nt: TGTGCCAGCAGTTTGTTGGGAAGGCTCAATGAGCAGTTCTTC
cdr3_aa: CASSLLGRLNEQFF

j_call: TRBJ1-2
clone_size: -
v_call: TRBV7-2
d_call: -
cdr3_nt: TGTGCCAGCAGCTTAGAGGGGGACATTAGGGGCTACACCTTC
cdr3_aa: CASSLEGDIRGYTF

j_call: TRBJ2-3
clone_size: -
v_call: TRBV7-8
d_call: TRBD2
cdr3_nt: TGTGCCAGCAGCTTTATCGTAGGAGGCGGGAGTACAGATACGCAGTATTTT
cdr3_aa: CASSFIVGGGSTDTQYF

j_call: TRBJ1-5
clone_size: few
v_call: TRBV20-1
d_call: -
cdr3_nt: TGCTGTGCTACCGGACAAAGGGGCCGGAACAATCAGCCCCAGCATTTT
cdr3_aa: CCATGQRGRNNQPQHF

j_call: TRBJ2-3
clone_size: -
v_call: TRBV3-1
d_call: TRBD2
cdr3_nt: TGTGCCAGCAGCCAAAAGCTTTTTGGGACTAGCGCGACAGATACGCAGTATTTT
cdr3_aa: CASSQKLFGTSATDTQYF

j_call: TRBJ2-7
clone_size: -
v_call: TRBV29-1
d_call: TRBD1
cdr3_nt: TGCAGCGTCGCAAGTGGGACAGGGCCGACCGGGCAGTACTTC
cdr3_aa: CSVASGTGPTGQYF

j_call: TRBJ2-5
clone_size: few
v_call: TRBV5-5
d_call: -
cdr3_nt: TGTGCCAGCAGCTTGTTATTAAGAGGATCGCAAGAGACCCAGTACTTC
cdr3_aa: CASSLLLRGSQETQYF

j_call: TRBJ2-3
clone_size: many
v_call: TRBV6-1
d_call: -
cdr3_nt: TGTGCCAGCAGTGTTTACAGGGCCGGGGGCACAGATACGCAGTATTTT
cdr3_aa: CASSVYRAGGTDTQYF

j_call: TRBJ2-7
clone_size: -
v_call: TRBV4-2
d_call: -
cdr3_nt: TGTGCCAGCAGCCGGCCCAGCCAGGGTGCCGAGCAGTACTTC
cdr3_aa: CASSRPSQGAEQYF

j_call: TRBJ2-3
clone_size: -
v_call: TRBV4-3
d_call: -
cdr3_nt: TGCGCCAGCAGCCAAGAAGGGGACAGCACAGATACGCAGTATTTT
cdr3_aa: CASSQEGDSTDTQYF

j_call: TRBJ2-3
clone_size: few
v_call: TRBV24-1
d_call: -
cdr3_nt: TGTGCCACCAGTGAAAGAGAAGCGGCAGATACGCAGTATTTT
cdr3_aa: CATSEREAADTQYF

j_call: TRBJ2-2
clone_size: -
v_call: TRBV5-5
d_call: TRBD1
cdr3_nt: TGTGCCAGCAGCTGGAGGACCGGGACAGGGCTCACCGGGGAGCTGTTTTTT
cdr3_aa: CASSWRTGTGLTGELFF

j_call: TRBJ1-4
clone_size: few
v_call: TRBV11-2
d_call: -
cdr3_nt: TGTGCCAGCAGCTTGTTCGGCAGCCCGAGGAGTAATGAAAAACTGTTTTTT
cdr3_aa: CASSLFGSPRSNEKLFF

j_call: TRBJ2-3
clone_size: -
v_call: TRBV28
d_call: TRBD2
cdr3_nt: TGTGCCAGTTGTATCCAGCGGGAGAGAGATACGCAGTATTTT
cdr3_aa: CASCIQRERDTQYF

j_call: TRBJ2-1
clone_size: many
v_call: TRBV4-1
d_call: TRBD2
cdr3_nt: TGCGCCAGCAGCCAAGGCGTAGGCGGGAGTCCCTACAATGAGCAGTTCTTC
cdr3_aa: CASSQGVGGSPYNEQFF

j_call: TRBJ2-3
clone_size: -
v_call: TRBV3-1
d_call: TRBD2
cdr3_nt: TGTGCCAGCAGCCCCACTAGCGCCACAGATACGCAGTATTTT
cdr3_aa: CASSPTSATDTQYF

j_call: TRBJ2-7
clone_size: few
v_call: TRBV28
d_call: -
cdr3_nt: TGTGCCAGCAGTCCGACCCCGGACAGTTACGAGCAGTACTTC
cdr3_aa: CASSPTPDSYEQYF

j_call: TRBJ2-3
clone_size: few
v_call: TRBV20-1
d_call: -
cdr3_nt: TGCAGTGCTCTCCAGGCTAGCACAGATACGCAGTATTTT
cdr3_aa: CSALQASTDTQYF

j_call: TRBJ1-1
clone_size: many
v_call: TRBV5-6
d_call: TRBD1
cdr3_nt: TGTGCCAGCAGCTCCCCCGGGACAGGGGGTGGGACTGAAGCTTTCTTT
cdr3_aa: CASSSPGTGGGTEAFF

j_call: TRBJ1-2
clone_size: -
v_call: TRBV12-3/TRBV12-4
d_call: -
cdr3_nt: TGTGCCAGCAGTTTAACGATCGATGGCTACACCTTC
cdr3_aa: CASSLTIDGYTF

j_call: TRBJ2-7
clone_size: -
v_call: TRBV7-9
d_call: TRBD1
cdr3_nt: TGTGCCACAAGAGGAGCAGGGGGCTACGAGCAGTACTTC
cdr3_aa: CATRGAGGYEQYF

j_call: TRBJ2-7
clone_size: many
v_call: TRBV2
d_call: -
cdr3_nt: TGTGCCAGCGGCGGCGGGGGCGGGACTTGGAACGAGCAGTACTTC
cdr3_aa: CASGGGGGTWNEQYF

j_call: TRBJ2-1
clone_size: -
v_call: TRBV24-1
d_call: -
cdr3_nt: TGTGCCACCAGCCCGCTAGGGGGCTACAATGAGCAGTTCTTC
cdr3_aa: CATSPLGGYNEQFF

j_call: TRBJ2-7
clone_size: many
v_call: TRBV12-3/TRBV12-4
d_call: -
cdr3_nt: TGTGCCAGCTTAACTAGGGACAACTACGAGCAGTACTTC
cdr3_aa: CASLTRDNYEQYF

j_call: TRBJ2-2
clone_size: -
v_call: TRBV5-1
d_call: TRBD1
cdr3_nt: TGCGCCAGCAGCTTTCTACAGGGGGCGAACACCGGGGAGCTGTTTTTT
cdr3_aa: CASSFLQGANTGELFF

j_call: TRBJ2-1
clone_size: many
v_call: TRBV11-2
d_call: -
cdr3_nt: TGTGCCAGCAGCTTAGTTCCCGACTATACTGAGCAGTTCTTC
cdr3_aa: CASSLVPDYTEQFF

j_call: TRBJ2-7
clone_size: -
v_call: TRBV30
d_call: TRBD1
cdr3_nt: TGTGCCTGGATGCCCAGGGGGCGCGTGTACGAGCAGTACTTC
cdr3_aa: CAWMPRGRVYEQYF

j_call: TRBJ2-5
clone_size: -
v_call: TRBV7-2
d_call: TRBD1
cdr3_nt: TGTGCCAGCAGCCCGCGGACAGGGAAAGAGACCCAGTACTTC
cdr3_aa: CASSPRTGKETQYF

j_call: TRBJ1-5
clone_size: -
v_call: TRBV19
d_call: -
cdr3_nt: TGTGCCAGTAGTACATCCGGGACCTACAATCAGCCCCAGCATTTT
cdr3_aa: CASSTSGTYNQPQHF